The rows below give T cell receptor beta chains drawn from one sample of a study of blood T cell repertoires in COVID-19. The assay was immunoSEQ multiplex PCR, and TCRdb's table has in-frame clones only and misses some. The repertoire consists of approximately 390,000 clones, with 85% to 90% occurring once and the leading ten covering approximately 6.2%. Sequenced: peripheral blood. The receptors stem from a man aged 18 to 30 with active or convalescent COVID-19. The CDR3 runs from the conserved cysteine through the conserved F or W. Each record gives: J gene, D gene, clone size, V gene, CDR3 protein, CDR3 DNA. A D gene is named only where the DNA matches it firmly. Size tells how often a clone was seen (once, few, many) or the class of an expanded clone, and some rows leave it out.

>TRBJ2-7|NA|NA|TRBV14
CASSQVRSSYEQYF
TGTGCCAGCAGCCAAGTTAGGAGCTCCTACGAGCAGTACTTC
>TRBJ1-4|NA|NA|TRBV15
CATSRESGATNEKLFF
TGTGCCACCAGCAGAGAAAGCGGTGCAACTAATGAAAAACTGTTTTTT
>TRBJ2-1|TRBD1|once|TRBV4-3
CASSRDRGPYNEQFF
TGCGCCAGCAGCCGGGACAGGGGACCTTACAATGAGCAGTTCTTC
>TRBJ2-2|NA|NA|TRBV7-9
CASSPHLGADTGELFF
TGTGCCAGCAGCCCCCATTTGGGGGCGGACACCGGGGAGCTGTTTTTT
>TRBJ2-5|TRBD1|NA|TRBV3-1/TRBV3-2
CASSQDGLTGAGETQYF
TGTGCCAGCAGCCAAGACGGCCTGACAGGGGCGGGGGAGACCCAGTACTTC
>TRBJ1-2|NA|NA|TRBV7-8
CASSLDAGVDGYTF
TGTGCCAGCAGCTTAGATGCGGGGGTAGACGGCTACACCTTC
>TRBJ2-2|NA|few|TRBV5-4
CASSFRREHTGELFF
TGTGCCAGCAGCTTTAGGAGGGAACACACCGGGGAGCTGTTTTTT
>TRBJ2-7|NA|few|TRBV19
CASSITGIFYEQYF
TGTGCCAGTAGTATAACCGGGATCTTCTACGAGCAGTACTTC
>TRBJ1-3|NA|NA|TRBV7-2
CASSLGASYTIYF
TGTGCCAGCAGCTTGGGAGCAAGTTACACCATATATTTT
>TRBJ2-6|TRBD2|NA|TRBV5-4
CASSLSTGLAGGAGANVLTF
TGTGCCAGCAGCTTGTCTACAGGACTAGCGGGAGGAGCTGGGGCCAACGTCCTGACTTTC
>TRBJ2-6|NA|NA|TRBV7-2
CASRRGGLAEFSGANVLTF
TGTGCCAGCAGGCGAGGGGGGCTAGCGGAATTCTCTGGGGCCAACGTCCTGACTTTC
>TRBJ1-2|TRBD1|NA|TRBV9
CASSLRTGLGYTF
TGTGCCAGCAGCCTCAGGACAGGGTTGGGCTACACCTTC
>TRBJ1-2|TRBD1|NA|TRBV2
CASSEKGQGARDGYTF
TGTGCCAGCAGTGAAAAAGGACAGGGGGCGCGTGACGGCTACACCTTC
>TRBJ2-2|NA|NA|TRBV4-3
CASSQDLEYENTGELFF
TGCGCCAGCAGCCAAGATCTCGAGTACGAGAACACCGGGGAGCTGTTTTTT
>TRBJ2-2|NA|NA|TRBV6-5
CASFGWAEGTGELFF
TGTGCCAGCTTCGGTTGGGCCGAGGGCACCGGGGAGCTGTTTTTT
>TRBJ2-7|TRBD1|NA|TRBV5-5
CASSPGQGPYEQYF
TGTGCCAGCAGCCCGGGACAGGGCCCCTACGAGCAGTACTTC
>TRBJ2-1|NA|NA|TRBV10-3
CAISKDLSYNEQFF
TGTGCCATCAGTAAGGACTTATCATACAATGAGCAGTTCTTC
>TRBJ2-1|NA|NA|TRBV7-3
CASSPDYYNEQFF
TGTGCCAGCAGCCCGGACTACTACAATGAGCAGTTCTTC
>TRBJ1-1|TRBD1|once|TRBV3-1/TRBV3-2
CASSLGAGGNTEAFF
TGTGCCAGCAGCCTGGGGGCAGGGGGGAACACTGAAGCTTTCTTT
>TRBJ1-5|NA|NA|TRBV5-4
CASSLGGTGNQPQHF
TGTGCCAGCAGCTTGGGGGGCACGGGCAATCAGCCCCAGCATTTT
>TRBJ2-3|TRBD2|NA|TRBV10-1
CASSGKGGTSGRPRGDTQYF
TGCGCCAGCAGTGGTAAAGGCGGGACTAGCGGGAGGCCACGGGGAGATACGCAGTATTTT
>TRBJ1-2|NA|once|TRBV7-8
CASSLVRPSNYGYTF
TGTGCCAGCAGCTTAGTCAGGCCCTCTAACTATGGCTACACCTTC
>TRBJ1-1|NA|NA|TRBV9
CASSVESANRDTEAFF
TGTGCCAGCAGCGTAGAGTCGGCAAACAGGGACACTGAAGCTTTCTTT
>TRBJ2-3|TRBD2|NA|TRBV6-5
CASSYLPSGRADTQYF
TGTGCCAGCAGTTACTTGCCTAGCGGGAGGGCAGATACGCAGTATTTT
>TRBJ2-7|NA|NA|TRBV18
CASSRTDYEQYF
TGTGCCAGCTCACGGACAGACTACGAGCAGTACTTC
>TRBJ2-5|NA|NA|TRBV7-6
CASSPGDRLTQYF
TGTGCCAGCAGCCCGGGGGACAGACTGACCCAGTACTTC
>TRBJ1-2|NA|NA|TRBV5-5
CASSFYNYGYTF
TGTGCCAGCAGCTTCTATAACTATGGCTACACCTTC
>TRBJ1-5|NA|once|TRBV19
CASRSGFLSNQPQHF
TGTGCCAGTAGGTCCGGGTTCCTTAGCAATCAGCCCCAGCATTTT
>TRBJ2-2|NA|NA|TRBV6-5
CASSYSTGDTGELFF
TGTGCCAGCAGTTACTCGACCGGGGACACCGGGGAGCTGTTTTTT
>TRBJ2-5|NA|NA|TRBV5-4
CASSFTSIPGLEETQYF
TGTGCCAGCAGCTTTACGTCAATACCAGGGTTGGAAGAGACCCAGTACTTC
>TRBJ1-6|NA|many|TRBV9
CASSVDGPGRALHF
TGTGCCAGCAGCGTAGATGGTCCCGGCAGGGCCCTCCACTTT
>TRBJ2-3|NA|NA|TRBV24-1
CASGTDTQYF
TGTGCCTCGGGCACAGATACGCAGTATTTT
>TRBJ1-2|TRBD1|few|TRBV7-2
CASSLGGTGEFNYGYTF
TGTGCCAGCAGCTTAGGCGGGACAGGGGAATTTAACTATGGCTACACCTTC
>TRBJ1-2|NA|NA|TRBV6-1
CASSVLPTGPEGGYTF
TGTGCCAGCAGTGTACTACCGACAGGTCCCGAAGGGGGCTACACCTTC
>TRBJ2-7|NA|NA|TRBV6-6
CASTQGFYEQYF
TGTGCCAGCACACAGGGATTCTACGAGCAGTACTTC
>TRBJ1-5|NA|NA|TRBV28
CASSLSPYSNQPQHF
TGTGCCAGCAGTTTATCCCCTTATAGCAATCAGCCCCAGCATTTT
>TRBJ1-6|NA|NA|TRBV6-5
CASSIGSSYNSPLHF
TGTGCCAGCAGTATAGGGAGCTCCTATAATTCACCCCTCCACTTT
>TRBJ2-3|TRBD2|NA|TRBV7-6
CASSLASSTSGASTDTQYF
TGTGCCAGCAGCTTAGCTTCTTCGACTAGCGGGGCTAGCACAGATACGCAGTATTTT
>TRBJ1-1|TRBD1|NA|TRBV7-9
CASSLGQGTEAFF
TGTGCCAGCAGCTTAGGACAGGGAACTGAAGCTTTCTTT
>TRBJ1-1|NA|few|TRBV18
CASSPPPGNTEAFF
TGTGCCAGCTCACCACCGCCGGGGAACACTGAAGCTTTCTTT
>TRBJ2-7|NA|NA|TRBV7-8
CASSLTDYEQYF
TGTGCCAGCAGCTTAACAGATTACGAGCAGTACTTC
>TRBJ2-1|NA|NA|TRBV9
CASSERSQSYNEQFF
TGTGCCAGCAGCGAGCGGAGCCAGTCCTACAATGAGCAGTTCTTC
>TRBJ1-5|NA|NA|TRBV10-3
CAITTGLGQPQHF
TGTGCCATCACGACAGGTTTAGGGCAGCCCCAGCATTTT
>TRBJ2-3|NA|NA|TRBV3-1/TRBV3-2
CASSPQNTDTQYF
TGTGCCAGCAGCCCGCAGAACACAGATACGCAGTATTTT
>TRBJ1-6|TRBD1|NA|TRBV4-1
CASSLQGAPNSPLHF
TGCGCCAGCAGCTTACAGGGGGCCCCTAATTCACCCCTCCACTTT
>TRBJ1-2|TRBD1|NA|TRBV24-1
CATSDPGTDPYGYTF
TGTGCCACCAGTGACCCCGGGACAGATCCCTATGGCTACACCTTC
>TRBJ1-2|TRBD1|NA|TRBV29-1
CSVGTGGRGYTF
TGCAGCGTTGGGACAGGGGGCCGTGGCTACACCTTC
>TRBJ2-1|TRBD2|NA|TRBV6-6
CASSYVLSGRNSEQFF
TGTGCCAGCAGTTACGTCCTTAGCGGGAGAAATAGTGAGCAGTTCTTC
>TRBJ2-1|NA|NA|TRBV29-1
CSVGAQITYNEQFF
TGCAGCGTTGGGGCCCAGATAACCTACAATGAGCAGTTCTTC
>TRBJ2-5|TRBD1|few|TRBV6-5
CASRRDRGETQYF
TGTGCCAGCAGACGGGACAGGGGAGAGACCCAGTACTTC
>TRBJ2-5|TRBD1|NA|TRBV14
CASSQGRGLLFPETQYF
TGTGCCAGCAGCCAGGGCAGGGGGCTCTTGTTCCCCGAGACCCAGTACTTC
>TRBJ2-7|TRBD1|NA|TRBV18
CASSPEQGALEQYF
TGTGCCAGCTCACCAGAACAGGGGGCGCTCGAGCAGTACTTC
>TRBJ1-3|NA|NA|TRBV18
CASSPGAGVNGNTIYF
TGTGCCAGCTCACCAGGAGCTGGAGTCAATGGAAACACCATATATTTT
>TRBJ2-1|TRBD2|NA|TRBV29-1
CSVDAGGPYNEQFF
TGCAGCGTTGATGCGGGAGGGCCTTACAATGAGCAGTTCTTC
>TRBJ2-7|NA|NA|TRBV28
CASSFSVYEQYF
TGTGCCAGCAGTTTTTCCGTCTACGAGCAGTACTTC